What follows describes a single T cell receptor beta chain. The V gene's germline CDR1 is LNHDA and CDR2 SQIVND (reference sequence). Trimming took off 3 bases at V and 4 bases at J, with 18 bases between the two ends. The CDR3 extends over 17 amino acids. In the source study's methods: The authors estimated nucleated cell counts from reference gene primer amplification. Clones were sequenced by immunoSEQ multiplex PCR, and TCRdb holds only the in-frame ones, with some missing. For V, J and clone size, that table is used; D and trimming come from the DNA. The sample holds 250,000 to 300,000 clones, 75% to 85% seen once. The sample is drawn from a study of blood T cell repertoires in COVID-19. Across the study: Acute-phase and convalescent COVID-19 samples originated in the United States, Italy and Spain. PBMCs, B-cell-depleted T cells, or T cells provided the cDNA or gDNA that made up the material.

What was sequenced was peripheral blood. The TCR was taken from a man between 45 and 60 years old with active or convalescent COVID-19. The chain couples TRBV19 to TRBJ2-2; a possible D gene is TRBD1 (7 bases). CDR3 in amino acids: CASSIPFSQGGTGELFF. CDR3 DNA: TGTGCCAGTAGTATCCCCTTCTCGCAGGGGGGCACCGGGGAGCTGTTTTTT.